One and the same sample provided the 4 T cell receptor beta chains below, sequenced in a study of CD8 T cells in ankylosing spondylitis. The antigens these receptors bind are not known. TCRdb analysed the 5' RACE reads with MiXCR anew, one entry per CDR3 protein. The repertoire includes about 220,000 distinct CDR3 sequences, 6% to 8% of them detected once, and over 12% sits in the top ten. Study outcomes and limitations: One TCR beta motif, made up of roughly 8 highly homologous variants, appeared characteristic of ankylosing spondylitis blood.

The source material was blood, either unsorted or a sorted T cell fraction (not recorded which). The receptors were sampled from a male donor with ankylosing spondylitis.

There are many counts of this clonotype. The rearrangement uses TRBV10-2 and TRBJ2-1; D not resolved. Between the trimmed V and J ends, which lost 7 bases and 5 bases, there was a span of 18 bases. The CDR3 is 15 amino acids. Germline V gives CDR1 WSHSY, CDR2 SAAADI. The CDR3 reads CASKSSPGWDNEQFF. The CDR3 bases are TGCGCCAGCAAAAGTTCCCCAGGATGGGACAATGAGCAGTTCTTC.

This clonotype was seen many times. This chain links TRBV27 with TRBJ2-7; TRBD1 agrees at 7 bases. The CDR3 covers 16 residues. Looked up from germline, CDR1 is MNHEY and CDR2 is SMNVEV (reference sequence). Trimming cost V 0 bases and J 4 bases; bases outside gene matches: 9. CDR3 bases: TGTGCCAGCAGTTTATCTTTTGGGACAGCTTTATACGAGCAGTACTTC. Protein: CASSLSFGTALYEQYF.

J is TRBJ1-1 and V is TRBV15; the D gene is possibly TRBD1 (6 bases). Between the trimmed V and J ends, which lost 0 bases and 4 bases, there was a span of 12 bases. The CDR3 is 15 amino acids. The germline V gene encodes CDR1 LNHNV and CDR2 YYDKDF (reference sequence). CDR3 sequence reads: CATSRDKGVSTEAFF. CDR3 nucleotides: TGTGCCACCAGCAGAGATAAGGGGGTGAGCACTGAAGCTTTCTTT.

This clonotype came up many times. This chain links TRBV5-1 with TRBJ1-1; D may be TRBD1 (5 bases). Trimming stripped 4 bases from V and 3 bases from J, with 13 bases between. CDR3 length equals 14 residues. CDR1 is SGHRS, CDR2 YFSETQ, per germline. The CDR3 region is CASSTGRGDTEAFF. CDR3 in DNA: TGCGCCAGCAGCACCGGTCGGGGGGACACTGAAGCTTTCTTT.